This T cell receptor beta chain comes out of a study of shared clonotypes between healthy human individuals (dated by TCRdb to 2020 to 2022). Concerning the study at large: A couple of women and a few men aged 18 to 49 years were included in the cohort. To estimate repertoire size and how much clonotypes are shared between individuals, the study performed deep sequencing of blood TCR repertoires from 4 to 6 healthy adults. Different laboratories and diverse techniques were used to prepare libraries and sequence TCR repertoires, to increase sequencing depth and limit assay-specific biases. Between about 0.85 and 10 billion PBMCs per donor were obtained by leukapheresis. What the work shows at the level of the full study, not this receptor alone: Pairwise subsampling indicated that sequencing depth was expected to affect the degree of clonotype sharing among donors. The genetic and exposure-history diversity represented was limited by the small number of donors. Sampling was restricted to blood, and TCR repertoires in tissue are likely to differ from TCR repertoires in blood.

Healthy HIV-negative adults with no recently reported acute infections or vaccinations were included as donors. Only Caucasian adults living in Nashville, Tennessee, USA were represented among the donors. For unsorted samples, roughly 90 million PBMCs were counted, and genomic DNA was extracted using the QIAamp DNA Blood Mini kit. Blood was collected by leukapheresis, and PBMCs were isolated by Ficoll-Histopaque density gradient centrifugation and then cryopreserved in liquid nitrogen vapor phase. On this clone: No cognate antigen has been identified for it. Qualities for individual bases were not recorded, and no much larger clone is one base off.

CDR1 and CDR2, per the germline V gene (reference sequence), are LNHDA and SQIVND. The V end gives up 2 bases and the J end 7 bases, leaving 11 bases in the junction not matched to a gene. The cysteine opens and the phenylalanine closes a CDR3 of 16 amino acids. The CDR3 DNA has 48 bases and is translated from base 1. Using the deep immunoSEQ assay, TCR CDR3 regions were amplified from genomic DNA by multiplex PCR. Extracted genomic DNA from each cell subset was spread evenly across all wells of several immunoSEQ 96-well plates, with each plate serving as a replicate. For unsorted PBMC, around 300 ng of genomic DNA, equivalent to approximately 28,000 T cell genomes, went into each replicate PCR. Ten immunoSEQ deep assay plates were used to sequence unsorted PBMC genomic DNA. The purified libraries were quantified using a Qubit 3.0 fluorometer, sized with a Bioanalyzer 2100, and then quantified again using the KAPA Library Quantification kit. Every immunoSEQ 96-well plate was sequenced on a dedicated single-read 150-cycle Illumina NextSeq 550 flow cell. Processing in the source paper ran as follows. Because the immunoSEQ output held only junctional sequences and lacked quality scores, the filtering could not match the filtering applied to full-length reads. To assign V/J genes and CDR3, sequences were annotated using PyIR, a Python wrapper for IgBLAST v1.9, with IMGT germline references. Reads were filtered out if the reads had weak V/J assignments (E-value above 1e-6), no CDR3, stop codons, out-of-frame junctions, or ambiguous translated residues. V3J clonotypes were defined by identical inferred V gene, J gene, and CDR3 amino acid sequence. Percentage overlap between repertoires was computed as shared unique clonotypes divided by the size of the smaller repertoire. RTK rarefaction, the Chao1 estimator, and Recon v2.1 estimates of unobserved clonotypes were used to assess repertoire richness. TCRdb holds this immuneACCESS table with in-frame rearrangements only. Some clones are missing; in checked studies, unresolved V genes explain under half, and the rest has no known cause. That table gives V, J and clone size, and the DNA gave D and trimming. The sample table shows under 600,000 clones, and about three quarters are seen once. Jointly, the top ten make up approximately 13% of the sample.

The sequence was collected from a woman in her forties in good health. Some clones in this sample may be carry-over from other donors' samples. Sequenced: PBMCs. In this chain, TRBV19 is recombined with TRBJ2-1, with 7 bases in between that match TRBD2. The sequenced DNA: TGTGCCAGTAGTATACGGGGCGGGAGTCGGGTGAATGAGCAGTTCTTC. Its protein reads: CASSIRGGSRVNEQFF.